The 26 T cell receptor beta chains listed next were all sequenced from one sample in a study of blood T cells in healthy people across ages. A second PCR of about 6 to 11 cycles used a sample-barcoded 5' primer and a J-beta primer mix. Each CDR3 protein gets one entry after TCRdb re-called the 5' RACE reads with MiXCR. The sample shows around 1.7 million distinct CDR3 sequences, roughly 27% of them seen only once. The sequencing sample was made of blood. These receptors all stem from a woman aged 25 to 45 in good health.

The chain joins TRBV7-6 to TRBJ2-3, with D perhaps given as TRBD1 or TRBD2 (5 bases each). The CDR3 covers 17 residues. Trimming cost V 5 bases and J 0 bases, with 18 bases left between them. Germline CDR1 reads SGHVS; CDR2 reads FNYEAQ. The CDR3 sequence is CASSHDMSGPSTDTQYF. CDR3 bases: TGTGCCAGCAGCCATGACATGTCGGGGCCTAGCACAGATACGCAGTATTTT. The complete variable domain, with remaining parts taken from reference TRBV7-6 and TRBJ2-3, reads GAGVSQSPRYKVTKRGQDVALRCDPISGHVSLYWYRQALGQGPEFLTYFNYEAQQDKSGLPNDRFSAERPEGSISTLTIQRTEQRDSAMYRCASSHDMSGPSTDTQYFGPGTRLTVL.

This sequence joins TRBV6-5 and TRBJ1-1, with TRBD1 matching over 7 bases. Trimming cost V 2 bases and J 3 bases; bases outside gene matches: 3. The CDR3 extends over 14 amino acids. Germline-derived CDR1 and CDR2 are MNHEY and SVGAGI. CDR3 coding DNA: TGTGCCAGCAGTTACCAGGGGGGGTACACTGAAGCTTTCTTT. Encoded protein: CASSYQGGYTEAFF.

The chain uses TRBV15 and TRBJ1-3; no firm D call. V was cut by 5 bases and J by 2 bases, with 13 bases left in between. The germline gives CDR1 LNHNV, CDR2 YYDKDF (reference sequence). This CDR3 region has 15 residues. The CDR3 loop reads CATSPERSAGNTIYF. CDR3 in DNA: TGTGCCACCAGCCCCGAACGGTCGGCTGGAAACACCATATATTTT.

This clonotype has more than one count but fewer than ten. The CDR3 region has the DNA TGTGCCAGCAGCTTGGGGGCCGGAAACATTCAGTACTTC. This sequence encodes CASSLGAGNIQYF. This chain links TRBV7-9 with TRBJ2-4, with a possible D match to TRBD1 (6 bases). Trimming pared 3 bases from V and 6 bases from J, leaving 9 bases between. The germline V gene has CDR1 SEHNR and CDR2 FQNEAQ (reference sequence). This CDR3 region has 13 residues.

This clonotype was seen only a few times. This sequence joins TRBV11-2 and TRBJ1-2; D uncertain. V shed 2 bases and J shed 7 bases, with 8 bases lying between them. CDR1 is SGHAT and CDR2 is FQNNGV in the germline V gene. This CDR3 comprises 12 residues. The CDR3 loop is CASSLNMGGYTF. CDR3 nucleotide sequence: TGTGCCAGCAGCTTAAATATGGGTGGCTACACCTTC.

In regard to this clonotype: A junction end diverges from the germline sequence, so it may reflect a read error. This chain uses TRBV20-1 with TRBJ2-3, with 9 bases matching TRBD1. Germline CDR1 DFQATT, CDR2 SNEGSKA (reference sequence). The CDR3 is 13 amino acids. The CDR3 sequence is CSARDRETETQYF. The DNA for the CDR3 is TGCAGTGCCCGGGACAGGGAAACAGAAACGCAGTATTTT.

This rearrangement joins TRBV28 to TRBJ2-3; 7 bases match TRBD2. CDR1 MDHEN and CDR2 SYDVKM come from the germline V gene. V shed 5 bases and J 2 bases; nucleotides not matched to a gene: 7. The CDR3 contains 15 residues. CDR3 loop: CASSLQAGPTDTQYF. The CDR3 DNA reads TGTGCCAGCAGTCTTCAAGCGGGGCCCACAGATACGCAGTATTTT.

This clonotype was recorded many times. V gene TRBV9 combines with J gene TRBJ2-3; possible D gene TRBD2, 6 bases. The CDR3 spans 18 residues. V was pared by 1 base and J by 2 bases, with 20 bases between. Germline CDR1 and CDR2: SGDLS and YYNGEE. The CDR3 nucleotides are TGTGCCAGCAGCGTAACAACCCGGGCCGGCGGGATCACAGATACGCAGTATTTT. Amino acid sequence: CASSVTTRAGGITDTQYF. Complete variable domain (other parts from reference TRBV9 and TRBJ2-3): DSGVTQTPKHLITATGQRVTLRCSPRSGDLSVYWYQQSLDQGLQFLIQYYNGEERAKGNILERFSAQQFPDLHSELNLSSLELGDSALYFCASSVTTRAGGITDTQYFGPGTRLTVL.

This clonotype was seen more than once but under ten times. The J gene is TRBJ1-5, the V gene TRBV6-5, with 9 nucleotides matching TRBD1. The V segment lost 6 bases and the J segment 7 bases; nucleotides outside the gene matches: 13. There are 16 residues in the CDR3. Germline V gives CDR1 MNHEY, CDR2 SVGAGI. CDR3 coding DNA: TGTGCCAGCAGCGCTACAGGGGGCTCGGGATGGCAGCCCCAGCATTTT. Amino acid sequence: CASSATGGSGWQPQHF.

The chain recombines TRBV5-1 with TRBJ2-7; D may correspond to TRBD1 or TRBD2 (5 bases each). The ends were cut back, 4 bases at V and 0 bases at J, with 14 bases in the middle. This CDR3 comprises 15 residues. Germline lookup yields CDR1 SGHRS and CDR2 YFSETQ. The CDR3 DNA reads as TGCGCCAGCAGCGTCCGGGACGCTAGCTCCTACGAGCAGTACTTC. The encoded protein is CASSVRDASSYEQYF.

This clonotype has more than one count but fewer than ten. The chain joins TRBV27 to TRBJ2-7; tentative D call: TRBD1 (5 bases). Between the trimmed V and J ends, which lost 0 bases and 6 bases, there was a span of 15 bases. The CDR3 loop spans 15 amino acids. The germline gives CDR1 MNHEY, CDR2 SMNVEV (reference sequence). The CDR3 sequence is CASSLSRGSVLEQYF. The DNA of the CDR3 is TGTGCCAGCAGTTTATCAAGGGGCTCAGTCCTCGAGCAGTACTTC.

The V and J genes are TRBV9 and TRBJ2-5; TRBD2 matches at 7 bases. Per germline, CDR1 SGDLS and CDR2 YYNGEE. The CDR3 has 16 residues. V gave up 3 bases and J gave up 1 base; unmatched junction bases: 9. The CDR3 DNA is TGTGCCAGCAGCGGGACTAGTGGAGGTTTCCAAGAGACCCAGTACTTC. Translation gives CASSGTSGGFQETQYF. Combining the CDR3 with reference TRBV9 and TRBJ2-5 gives the whole variable domain DSGVTQTPKHLITATGQRVTLRCSPRSGDLSVYWYQQSLDQGLQFLIQYYNGEERAKGNILERFSAQQFPDLHSELNLSSLELGDSALYFCASSGTSGGFQETQYFGPGTRLLVL.

J is TRBJ1-1 and V is TRBV28; 7 positions agree with TRBD1. Germline V gene sequence: CDR1 MDHEN, CDR2 SYDVKM. The ends lost 6 bases at V and 11 bases at J; junction bases unmatched: 9. The CDR3 has 12 amino acids. As DNA, the CDR3 is TGTGCCAGCAGGCCACCACAGGGGAAGGCTTTCTTT. Protein: CASRPPQGKAFF.

The chain carries TRBV5-1 and TRBJ2-7; D gene uncertain. The germline V and J ends were trimmed by 0 bases and 1 base, with 20 bases remaining between them. This CDR3 has 18 amino acids. The germline gives CDR1 SGHRS, CDR2 YFSETQ. For the CDR3, the DNA is TGCGCCAGCAGCTTGGTTTCCCCGGGTCACCCTACGTCCTACGAGCAGTACTTC. Translating it yields CASSLVSPGHPTSYEQYF.

J is TRBJ1-4 and V is TRBV5-5, with D maybe TRBD1 (5 bases). CDR1 is SGHKS and CDR2 is YYEKEE in the germline V gene (reference sequence). V lost 0 bases, J lost 2 bases, and 8 bases lay in between. The CDR3 sequence is 15 residues long. The CDR3 spells CASSLDRRTNEKLFF. The CDR3, as DNA: TGTGCCAGCAGCTTGGACAGGAGGACTAATGAAAAACTGTTTTTT. Looking up the rest from reference TRBV5-5 and TRBJ1-4 gives the full variable domain: DAGVTQSPTHLIKTRGQQVTLRCSPISGHKSVSWYQQVLGQGPQFIFQYYEKEERGRGNFPDRFSARQFPNYSSELNVNALLLGDSALYLCASSLDRRTNEKLFFGSGTQLSVL.

This chain joins TRBV20-1 and TRBJ1-5; D possibly corresponds to TRBD1 (6 bases). In germline, CDR1 is DFQATT, CDR2 SNEGSKA (reference sequence). This CDR3 is built from 15 residues. Trimming pared 0 bases from V and 4 bases from J, leaving 13 bases between. The CDR3 coding sequence is TGCAGTGCTAGAGATCGAACAGGGTCTAATCAGCCCCAGCATTTT. This sequence encodes CSARDRTGSNQPQHF.

To note about this clonotype: Sequence at one end of the junction differs from germline and may be a read error. The V and J genes are TRBV6-1 and TRBJ2-7; D uncertain. The CDR3 is 14 residues long. CDR1 and CDR2 (germline): MNHNS, SASEGT. As DNA, the CDR3 is TGTACCAGCAGTGAAATTGGTCTGACCTACGAGCAGTACTTC. The encoded protein is CTSSEIGLTYEQYF.

The gene calls are TRBV7-8 and TRBJ2-2; the D gene is possibly TRBD2 (6 bases). V lost 6 bases to trimming and J lost 3 bases, with 17 bases between them. The CDR3 has 16 residues. The germline V gene encodes CDR1 SGHVS and CDR2 FQNEAQ. CDR3 amino acids: CASRRGWLADTGELFF. For the CDR3, the DNA is TGTGCCAGCAGACGGGGGTGGCTGGCGGACACCGGGGAGCTGTTTTTT.

The chain carries TRBV7-2 and TRBJ2-1; 9 bases fit TRBD2. The V gene end was trimmed by 4 bases and the J gene end by 7 bases; junction bases not matched to a gene: 5. Germline V gene data show CDR1 as SGHTA and CDR2 as FQGNSA. This CDR3 contains 14 residues. The CDR3 loop reads CASSSEAGGNEQFF. Written as DNA, the CDR3 is TGTGCCAGCAGCTCAGAGGCGGGGGGGAATGAGCAGTTCTTC.

This clonotype was detected only a few times. The chain is built from TRBV7-2 and TRBJ1-4, with unresolved D. Germline V lookup: CDR1 SGHTA, CDR2 FQGNSA. The CDR3 is made up of 14 amino acids. V was shortened by 4 bases and J by 3 bases, with 9 bases between the two germline ends. The CDR3 is CASSSRDSNEKLFF. CDR3 DNA sequence: TGTGCCAGCAGCTCTCGGGATTCTAATGAAAAACTGTTTTTT. Complete variable domain (other parts from reference TRBV7-2 and TRBJ1-4): GAGVSQSPSNKVTEKGKDVELRCDPISGHTALYWYRQSLGQGLEFLIYFQGNSAPDKSGLPSDRFSAERTGGSVSTLTIQRTQQEDSAVYLCASSSRDSNEKLFFGSGTQLSVL.

This clonotype was detected once. The V gene is TRBV9, the J gene TRBJ2-6, with D perhaps given as TRBD1 or TRBD2 (5 bases each). CDR3 size: 16 residues. CDR1 and CDR2 from the germline V gene are SGDLS and YYNGEE. The germline V and J ends were trimmed by 0 bases and 4 bases, with 11 bases remaining between them. The CDR3 loop reads CASSVDVGTGANVLTF. The CDR3 nucleotides read TGTGCCAGCAGCGTAGACGTAGGGACGGGGGCCAACGTCCTGACTTTC.

The chain couples TRBV19 to TRBJ1-5, with a weak D call TRBD1 (5 bases). Germline CDR1 reads LNHDA; CDR2 reads SQIVND (reference sequence). V was cut by 7 bases and J by 0 bases, with 16 bases left in between. This CDR3 is built from 16 residues. Here the CDR3 reads CASTRGGDYSNQPQHF. The CDR3 DNA sequence: TGTGCCAGTACCCGGGGGGGAGATTATAGCAATCAGCCCCAGCATTTT.

This chain uses TRBV7-9 with TRBJ2-6; no clear D gene. CDR1 is SEHNR and CDR2 is FQNEAQ in the germline V gene (reference sequence). V lost 8 bases and J 0 bases, leaving 14 bases between the germline ends. CDR3 length: 16 amino acids. The CDR3 DNA reads TGTGCCAGCCCCCCGGTAGGGATCTCTGGGGCCAACGTCCTGACTTTC. As protein: CASPPVGISGANVLTF.

This chain connects TRBV7-9 to TRBJ2-7, with TRBD1 as a possible D gene (6 bases). With 0 bases removed from V and 6 bases from J, the gap between germline ends came to 21 bases. Germline loops: CDR1 SEHNR, CDR2 FQNEAQ (reference sequence). This CDR3 contains 17 residues. The CDR3 coding sequence is TGTGCCAGCAGCTTAGCTAGGGCAGGGGCTTCCGCGGGCGAGCAGTACTTC. The encoded protein is CASSLARAGASAGEQYF. Together with reference TRBV7-9 and TRBJ2-7, the CDR3 gives the full variable domain: DTGVSQNPRHKITKRGQNVTFRCDPISEHNRLYWYRQTLGQGPEFLTYFQNEAQLEKSRLLSDRFSAERPKGSFSTLEIQRTEQGDSAMYLCASSLARAGASAGEQYFGPGTRLTVT.

A few counts support this clonotype. The V call is TRBV6-1, the J call TRBJ1-6; D remains unclear. The CDR3 sequence is 16 residues long. Trimming pared 6 bases from V and 0 bases from J, leaving 12 bases between. Germline V gives CDR1 MNHNS, CDR2 SASEGT. The CDR3 loop is CASRGSVSSYNSPLHF. The CDR3 DNA follows: TGTGCCAGCAGGGGATCCGTCAGCTCCTATAATTCACCCCTCCACTTT.

This sequence joins TRBV9 and TRBJ2-1; 7 bases are a match to TRBD2. V gave up 0 bases and J gave up 2 bases; unmatched junction bases: 5. CDR3 length: 16 residues. Germline CDR1 reads SGDLS; CDR2 reads YYNGEE. The CDR3, as DNA: TGTGCCAGCAGCGTAGCCGGCGGGGGTCCCTACAATGAGCAGTTCTTC. Translated: CASSVAGGGPYNEQFF.